This is a list of T cell receptor beta chains from one sample in a study of blood T cell repertoires in COVID-19. Here immunoSEQ multiplex PCR was the method, and the copy in TCRdb shows in-frame clones only, minus some. Of under 200,000 clones listed, about 80% were seen once; the top ten hold roughly 3.4%. The sequencing sample was made of PBMCs or T cells enriched from blood (not recorded which). These receptors originate from a woman aged 60-70 years who had recovered from COVID-19. The CDR3 runs from the conserved cysteine through the conserved F or W. The order of the fields is J gene, clone size, V gene, D gene, CDR3 length, CDR3 DNA, CDR3 protein. The D gene is left open where the match is weak. Clone size is shown for a subset of rows, as once, few, many or a class of expanded clone.

j_call: TRBJ2-3; clone_size: .; v_call: TRBV15; d_call: .; cdr3_length: 13; cdr3_nt: TGTGCCACCAGTTCGGCGGTTGCAGATACGCAGTATTTT; cdr3_aa: CATSSAVADTQYF
j_call: TRBJ2-1; clone_size: many; v_call: TRBV25-1; d_call: TRBD2; cdr3_length: 15; cdr3_nt: TGTGCCAGCACCCAGAGGGCTAGCGGGGACAATGAGCAGTTCTTC; cdr3_aa: CASTQRASGDNEQFF
j_call: TRBJ1-6; clone_size: .; v_call: TRBV30; d_call: .; cdr3_length: 17; cdr3_nt: TGTGCCTGGAGTCGTCTCCAGGGGCAAACTATTTATTCACCCCTCCACTTT; cdr3_aa: CAWSRLQGQTIYSPLHF
j_call: TRBJ2-7; clone_size: .; v_call: TRBV5-1; d_call: .; cdr3_length: 14; cdr3_nt: TGCGCCAGCAGCGTTGGACAGAGCTCCTACGAGCAGTACTTC; cdr3_aa: CASSVGQSSYEQYF
j_call: TRBJ1-5; clone_size: .; v_call: TRBV6-6; d_call: .; cdr3_length: 16; cdr3_nt: TGTGCCAGCAGTTACCGTGGCAGGGGCCCCAATCAGCCCCAGCATTTT; cdr3_aa: CASSYRGRGPNQPQHF
j_call: TRBJ1-1; clone_size: once; v_call: TRBV7-3; d_call: .; cdr3_length: 13; cdr3_nt: TGTGCCAGTAAGGTAGGGAGGGACACTGAAGCTTTCTTT; cdr3_aa: CASKVGRDTEAFF
j_call: TRBJ2-7; clone_size: .; v_call: TRBV7-3; d_call: TRBD1; cdr3_length: 15; cdr3_nt: TGTGCCAGCATAAAGCGGGACAGGGGGCTCCACGAGCAGTACTTC; cdr3_aa: CASIKRDRGLHEQYF
j_call: TRBJ1-2; clone_size: .; v_call: TRBV24-1; d_call: TRBD1; cdr3_length: 14; cdr3_nt: TGTGCCACCAGTGATTCGGGACAGGGTTATGGCTACACCTTC; cdr3_aa: CATSDSGQGYGYTF
j_call: TRBJ1-5; clone_size: .; v_call: TRBV6-5; d_call: .; cdr3_length: 15; cdr3_nt: TGTGCCAGCAGTTACGAGGGAGGGGCTGATCAGCCCCAGCATTTT; cdr3_aa: CASSYEGGADQPQHF
j_call: TRBJ1-1; clone_size: .; v_call: TRBV5-1; d_call: TRBD1; cdr3_length: 14; cdr3_nt: TGCGCCAGCAGCGGACAGGGTGGGAACACTGAAGCTTTCTTT; cdr3_aa: CASSGQGGNTEAFF
j_call: TRBJ2-7; clone_size: few; v_call: TRBV4-1; d_call: TRBD2; cdr3_length: 16; cdr3_nt: TGCGCCAGCAGCTTGGGACTAGCGGGGGGGCCTTCCGAGCAGTACTTC; cdr3_aa: CASSLGLAGGPSEQYF
j_call: TRBJ1-2; clone_size: .; v_call: TRBV12-2; d_call: .; cdr3_length: 19; cdr3_nt: TGTGCAAGTCGCTTAGGCGGGCTACCAAGGGTTCAGGGGAACTATGGCTACACCTTC; cdr3_aa: CASRLGGLPRVQGNYGYTF
j_call: TRBJ1-2; clone_size: .; v_call: TRBV5-5; d_call: .; cdr3_length: 15; cdr3_nt: TGTGCCAGCAGCTTGTCCGGGACTGACAACTATGGCTACACCTTC; cdr3_aa: CASSLSGTDNYGYTF
j_call: TRBJ1-2; clone_size: few; v_call: TRBV7-2; d_call: .; cdr3_length: 14; cdr3_nt: TGTGCCAGCAGCTTAGGGCAGGGGACCCATGGCTACACCTTC; cdr3_aa: CASSLGQGTHGYTF
j_call: TRBJ1-2; clone_size: .; v_call: TRBV25-1; d_call: TRBD1; cdr3_length: 15; cdr3_nt: TGTGCCAGCAGTGATCCCGGGACAGGGGTCCTTGGCTACACCTTC; cdr3_aa: CASSDPGTGVLGYTF
j_call: TRBJ2-3; clone_size: .; v_call: TRBV20-1; d_call: .; cdr3_length: 15; cdr3_nt: TGCAGTGCTAGTTGGGGGCAGGGGAGAGGAGATACGCAGTATTTT; cdr3_aa: CSASWGQGRGDTQYF
j_call: TRBJ2-7; clone_size: few; v_call: TRBV5-1; d_call: .; cdr3_length: 14; cdr3_nt: TGCGCCAGCAGCTTGGGGGGCACCTCAGGGGAGCAGTACTTC; cdr3_aa: CASSLGGTSGEQYF
j_call: TRBJ2-7; clone_size: .; v_call: TRBV12-3/TRBV12-4; d_call: .; cdr3_length: 12; cdr3_nt: TGTGCCAGCAGTTTGGGCAGCTACGAGCAGTACTTC; cdr3_aa: CASSLGSYEQYF
j_call: TRBJ2-7; clone_size: .; v_call: TRBV5-5; d_call: TRBD2; cdr3_length: 16; cdr3_nt: TGTGCTAGCAGCCCAGAACCCCTCGGGAGGGCCTACGAGCAGTACTTC; cdr3_aa: CASSPEPLGRAYEQYF
j_call: TRBJ2-3; clone_size: .; v_call: TRBV27; d_call: .; cdr3_length: 16; cdr3_nt: TGTGCCAGCAGTTCCAGGGGTGGTTCTAGCACAGATACGCAGTATTTT; cdr3_aa: CASSSRGGSSTDTQYF
j_call: TRBJ1-5; clone_size: .; v_call: TRBV4-1; d_call: .; cdr3_length: 15; cdr3_nt: TGCGCCAGCAGCCGATCCAGGGCAAGCAATCAGCCCCAGCATTTT; cdr3_aa: CASSRSRASNQPQHF
j_call: TRBJ2-2; clone_size: .; v_call: TRBV6-5; d_call: .; cdr3_length: 14; cdr3_nt: TGTGCCAGCAGAAGCGGGGGACAGACCGGGGAGCTGTTTTTT; cdr3_aa: CASRSGGQTGELFF
j_call: TRBJ1-1; clone_size: .; v_call: TRBV2; d_call: TRBD1; cdr3_length: 13; cdr3_nt: TGTGCCAGCAGTGGACAGGGGGCGACTGAAGCTTTCTTT; cdr3_aa: CASSGQGATEAFF
j_call: TRBJ1-1; clone_size: .; v_call: TRBV24-1; d_call: .; cdr3_length: 16; cdr3_nt: TGTGCCACCAGTGATTGGGGGGTGAAGAGAAACACTGAAGCTTTCTTT; cdr3_aa: CATSDWGVKRNTEAFF
j_call: TRBJ2-7; clone_size: .; v_call: TRBV21-1; d_call: .; cdr3_length: 11; cdr3_nt: TGTGCCAGCAGGTTCACCTACGAGCAGTACTTC; cdr3_aa: CASRFTYEQYF
j_call: TRBJ2-3; clone_size: .; v_call: TRBV10-3; d_call: TRBD2; cdr3_length: 15; cdr3_nt: TGTGCCACCACTCTGGCGGGGGGCTCGGGAGATACGCAGTATTTT; cdr3_aa: CATTLAGGSGDTQYF
j_call: TRBJ1-1; clone_size: .; v_call: TRBV20-1; d_call: .; cdr3_length: 11; cdr3_nt: TGCAGTGCTAGTCAGGGTGTAAGTGCTTTCTTT; cdr3_aa: CSASQGVSAFF
j_call: TRBJ2-5; clone_size: .; v_call: TRBV6-1; d_call: .; cdr3_length: 16; cdr3_nt: TGTGCCAGCAGTGAAGGGAGCTGGAGGGGCCAAGAGACCCAGTACTTC; cdr3_aa: CASSEGSWRGQETQYF
j_call: TRBJ2-2; clone_size: few; v_call: TRBV6-5; d_call: TRBD1; cdr3_length: 15; cdr3_nt: TGTGCCAGCAGCACACTGACAGGGGGCACCGGGGAGCTGTTTTTT; cdr3_aa: CASSTLTGGTGELFF
j_call: TRBJ1-1; clone_size: .; v_call: TRBV10-3; d_call: .; cdr3_length: 14; cdr3_nt: TGTGCCATCACCGCAGGGCGTTCGAACACTGAAGCTTTCTTT; cdr3_aa: CAITAGRSNTEAFF
j_call: TRBJ1-2; clone_size: .; v_call: TRBV12-3/TRBV12-4; d_call: .; cdr3_length: 13; cdr3_nt: TGTGCCACCACTAGCGACCTGAGCTATGGCTACACCTTC; cdr3_aa: CATTSDLSYGYTF
j_call: TRBJ2-2; clone_size: .; v_call: TRBV11-2; d_call: .; cdr3_length: 16; cdr3_nt: TGTGCCAGCAGTCAGGAAGAACAGTGGAACACCGGGGAGCTGTTTTTT; cdr3_aa: CASSQEEQWNTGELFF
j_call: TRBJ1-4; clone_size: few; v_call: TRBV14; d_call: .; cdr3_length: 15; cdr3_nt: TGTGCCAGCAGCCGGAAACTAATGCTCAATGAAAAACTGTTTTTT; cdr3_aa: CASSRKLMLNEKLFF
j_call: TRBJ2-1; clone_size: .; v_call: TRBV5-4; d_call: TRBD1; cdr3_length: 11; cdr3_nt: TGTGCCAGCAGCAGCGACAGGGGCGAGTTCTTC; cdr3_aa: CASSSDRGEFF
j_call: TRBJ2-3; clone_size: .; v_call: TRBV6-5; d_call: TRBD2; cdr3_length: 13; cdr3_nt: TGTGCAGCCCAAGCGGGGGCTTCAGATACGCAGTATTTT; cdr3_aa: CAAQAGASDTQYF
j_call: TRBJ2-7; clone_size: .; v_call: TRBV28; d_call: .; cdr3_length: 12; cdr3_nt: TGTGCCAGCAGTTTATTTACCTACGAGCAGTACTTC; cdr3_aa: CASSLFTYEQYF
j_call: TRBJ1-1; clone_size: .; v_call: TRBV19; d_call: .; cdr3_length: 16; cdr3_nt: TGTGCCAGTAGTATAGATGACAGGCCGATGAACACTGAAGCTTTCTTT; cdr3_aa: CASSIDDRPMNTEAFF
j_call: TRBJ1-5; clone_size: few; v_call: TRBV2; d_call: .; cdr3_length: 12; cdr3_nt: TGTGCCAGCAACAGGCCGAATCAGCCCCAGCATTTT; cdr3_aa: CASNRPNQPQHF
j_call: TRBJ2-3; clone_size: .; v_call: TRBV6-5; d_call: .; cdr3_length: 12; cdr3_nt: TGTGCCAGCAGTCCCGGCACAGATACGCAGTATTTT; cdr3_aa: CASSPGTDTQYF
j_call: TRBJ2-7; clone_size: .; v_call: TRBV9; d_call: .; cdr3_length: 13; cdr3_nt: TGTGCCAGCAGCGTAGTTCCCCAGGACGAGCAGTACTTC; cdr3_aa: CASSVVPQDEQYF
j_call: TRBJ1-2; clone_size: .; v_call: TRBV5-6; d_call: .; cdr3_length: 14; cdr3_nt: TGTGCCAGCAGCTTGGCCCTAGGCTTCGGTAGCTACACCTTC; cdr3_aa: CASSLALGFGSYTF
j_call: TRBJ1-3; clone_size: .; v_call: TRBV18; d_call: .; cdr3_length: 14; cdr3_nt: TGTGCCAGCTCACCGAACAGGGATCCAGACACCATATATTTT; cdr3_aa: CASSPNRDPDTIYF
j_call: TRBJ2-3; clone_size: .; v_call: TRBV6-5; d_call: TRBD2; cdr3_length: 13; cdr3_nt: TGTGCCTGGACTAGCGGGGACACAGATACGCAGTATTTT; cdr3_aa: CAWTSGDTDTQYF
j_call: TRBJ2-1; clone_size: .; v_call: TRBV7-3; d_call: .; cdr3_length: 17; cdr3_nt: TGTGCCAGCAGCTTAAATGGCTGGGGGCTAGTGAACAATGAGCAGTTCTTC; cdr3_aa: CASSLNGWGLVNNEQFF
j_call: TRBJ2-3; clone_size: .; v_call: TRBV5-4; d_call: .; cdr3_length: 15; cdr3_nt: TGTGCCAGCAGCCCTGGGACTCGGGACACAGATACGCAGTATTTT; cdr3_aa: CASSPGTRDTDTQYF